This T cell receptor beta chain was found in a study of blood T cell repertoires in COVID-19 (dated by TCRdb to 2018 to 2020). With regard to the full study: Samples covering the acute and convalescent phases of COVID-19 were provided by collaborators in the United States, Italy and Spain. The repertoires were released in a freely available public database intended as a resource for research on the immune response to SARS-CoV-2. Sample metadata almost always included a de-identified subject ID, COVID-19 status, age in years and sex. Where available, HLA class I and class II types were taken from metadata supplied by the sample provider and were not determined by assay-based typing. The dataset comprised deeply sampled blood TCRbeta repertoires from subjects exposed to, actively infected with, or recovered from COVID-19. Samples were obtained from the ongoing ImmuneRACE study (first 160 participants) and from approximately 1,200 subjects provided by 6 global collaborators. The material from the prospective study consisted of cDNA or gDNA derived from T cells, B-cell-depleted T cells, or PBMCs.

A second Seattle source provided samples from volunteer blood donors who had recovered from COVID-19. Each collaborating institution followed its own protocols to collect whole blood in K2EDTA tubes. For TCRbeta analysis, collaborators shipped samples in one of three forms: frozen whole blood, isolated PBMCs, or DNA extracted from either of those sample types. TCRbeta CDR3 regions were amplified from genomic DNA using the immunoSEQ Assay, a bias-controlled multiplex PCR. The source study handled its data this way. The number of nucleated cells in each sample was estimated by amplification of reference gene primers within the assay. To quantify the absolute abundance of each unique TCRbeta CDR3 rearrangement, sequence reads were collapsed and filtered. Productive Simpson clonality was computed per sample as the square root of Simpson's diversity index over productive rearrangements. Drawn from immuneACCESS, this table holds only the in-frame rearrangements with V and J called that TCRdb kept. Clones are partly lost; checked studies trace under half to an unresolved V gene and leave the rest unexplained. D and trimming come from the DNA, and the V and J calls and clone size come from that table. For this sample there are 300,000 to 400,000 clones; more than 70% appear just once. Approximately 7.8% of the sample is in the top ten clones.

Overall study results and their limits: How much clinical and demographic metadata was included differed by source and by participant, and the metadata was provided uncurated.

This clone was detected a few times. The specificity of this receptor is unknown. It has no much larger one-base neighbor in the sample; base qualities were not kept. The germline V gene provides CDR1 MNHNS and CDR2 SASEGT. Trimming removed 1 base from V and 7 bases from J, leaving 14 bases between the germline ends. The CDR3 spans 15 residues, from the cysteine through the phenylalanine. Only the CDR3 region is kept as DNA, spanning 45 bases read in frame from base 1. The origin of this receptor is a woman aged 45-59 years who had recovered from COVID-19. The sequenced material came from peripheral blood. The sequence joins TRBV6-1 to TRBJ1-3; the D segment could be TRBD1, given 5 matching bases. The sequenced DNA is TGTGCCAGCAGTGAAGGTTCAGGGATAGGGAACACCATATATTTT. The translation is CASSEGSGIGNTIYF.